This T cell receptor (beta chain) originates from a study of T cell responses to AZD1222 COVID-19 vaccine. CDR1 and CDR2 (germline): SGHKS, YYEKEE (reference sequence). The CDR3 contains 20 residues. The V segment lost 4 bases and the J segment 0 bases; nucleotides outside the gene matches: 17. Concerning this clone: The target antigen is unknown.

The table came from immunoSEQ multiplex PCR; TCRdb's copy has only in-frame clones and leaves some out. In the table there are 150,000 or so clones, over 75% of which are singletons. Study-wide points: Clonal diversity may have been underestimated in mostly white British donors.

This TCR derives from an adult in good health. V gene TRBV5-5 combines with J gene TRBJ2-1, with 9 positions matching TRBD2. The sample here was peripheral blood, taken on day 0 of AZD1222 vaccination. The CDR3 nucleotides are TGTGCCAGCAGCGTTGTAGCGGGAGAGGTGAGGATTCCCTCCTACAATGAGCAGTTCTTC. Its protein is CASSVVAGEVRIPSYNEQFF.